This entry lists 17 T cell receptor beta chains sequenced from one sample in a study of blood T cell repertoires in COVID-19. Using immunoSEQ multiplex PCR, the repertoire was profiled, and TCRdb retains in-frame clones only, with some absent. The sample holds roughly 230,000 clones, around 83% seen once. The sequenced material came from peripheral blood. Every receptor here comes from a man between 40 and 49 years old with acute or convalescent COVID-19.

The chain joins TRBV7-3 to TRBJ1-6, with D unclear. Per the germline V gene, CDR1 is SGHTA and CDR2 is FQGTGA. Trimming pared 1 base from V and 10 bases from J, leaving 8 bases between. The CDR3 is made up of 13 amino acids. The CDR3: CASSLRAQSPLHF. CDR3 nucleotides: TGTGCCAGCAGCTTAAGGGCGCAATCACCCCTCCACTTT.

This chain links TRBV25-1 with TRBJ1-4; 7 bases fit TRBD1. V shed 3 bases, J shed 8 bases, and the junction held 9 bases outside the gene matches. This CDR3 is built from 15 residues. Germline V gene lookup returns CDR1 MGHDK and CDR2 SYGVNS. Here the CDR3 DNA reads TGTGCCAGCAGTGAGGGGACAGTAGTCTCCGAAAAACTGTTTTTT. Protein: CASSEGTVVSEKLFF.

The V gene is TRBV5-8, the J gene TRBJ1-6, with 7 bases matching TRBD1. The CDR3 extends over 15 amino acids. J lost 4 bases, V lost 4 bases, and 5 bases had no gene match. Germline V gene lookup returns CDR1 SGHTS and CDR2 YDEGEE. Here the CDR3 reads CASSPRTGYNSPLHF. CDR3 nucleotides: TGTGCCAGCAGCCCCCGGACAGGATATAATTCACCCCTCCACTTT.

The chain recombines TRBV9 with TRBJ1-3; D is unclear. V lost 4 bases to trimming and J lost 2 bases, with 10 bases between them. The CDR3 extends over 14 amino acids. CDR1 SGDLS and CDR2 YYNGEE come from the germline V gene. The CDR3 region is CASSPRVAGNTIYF. The CDR3 DNA reads TGTGCCAGCAGCCCGAGGGTCGCTGGAAACACCATATATTTT.

V gene TRBV5-4 combines with J gene TRBJ2-1; TRBD2 is a possible D gene (6 bases). There are 14 residues in the CDR3. Germline CDR1 reads SGHNT; CDR2 reads YYREEE (reference sequence). The V and J ends lost 4 bases and 7 bases respectively, with 15 bases between them. DNA for the CDR3: TGTGCCAGCAGCCCCCGCGGGGCTAGGAATGAGCAGTTCTTC. Translation: CASSPRGARNEQFF.

V and J are TRBV3-1 (or the pseudogene TRBV3-2) and TRBJ1-3; 7 nucleotides line up with TRBD1. Germline V CDR1 and CDR2: LGHDT, YNNKEL (reference sequence). Losses at the gene ends were 3 bases for V and 2 bases for J; bases not matched to a gene: 4. This CDR3 has 15 residues. The CDR3 nucleotides read TGTGCCAGCAGCCAGCCCGGGACAGCTGGAAACACCATATATTTT. Its translation: CASSQPGTAGNTIYF.

This clone was counted once. The V and J genes are TRBV5-1 and TRBJ1-5; 7 nucleotides line up with TRBD1. Germline CDR1 is SGHRS and CDR2 is YFSETQ. Germline trimming cut 4 bases from V and 4 bases from J; bases unmatched to any gene: 8. The CDR3 has 15 amino acids. The CDR3 here is CASSPGTALNQPQHF. CDR3 DNA: TGCGCCAGCAGCCCCGGGACAGCCTTGAATCAGCCCCAGCATTTT.

V gene TRBV6-5 combines with J gene TRBJ2-3, with D unresolved. Germline V lookup: CDR1 MNHEY, CDR2 SVGAGI. V lost 9 bases and J lost 4, with 17 bases in between. This CDR3 has 14 residues. In DNA, the CDR3 is TGTGCCAGTTCTCGTTCACTCTCCGCAGATACGCAGTATTTT. Its translation is CASSRSLSADTQYF.

The genes are TRBV12-3 or TRBV12-4 and TRBJ1-3; no clear D gene. The CDR3 sequence is 13 residues long. Between the trimmed V and J ends, which lost 5 bases and 0 bases, there was a span of 5 bases. This CDR3 is CASSPLSGNTIYF. The CDR3 DNA is TGTGCCAGCAGTCCACTCTCTGGAAACACCATATATTTT.

To note about this clone: The conserved phenylalanine or tryptophan normally closing the CDR3 is absent here, so this likely arose from a read error. It is unclear where the CDR3 begins or ends on the DNA, so no DNA is shown, and the CDR3 is as TCRdb lists it. This CDR3 reads CASSYEAKVGVGQALDQL. The rearrangement joins TRBV28 to TRBJ1-2; TRBD1 is the table's D call, not checked against the DNA. The CDR3 is 18 residues long, counting both termini. The V gene's germline CDR1 is MDHEN and CDR2 SYDVKM.

The CDR3 sequence is CSASTGITLHF. The CDR3 DNA is TGCAGTGCTAGTACGGGGATCACCCTCCACTTT. V usage is TRBV20-1 and J usage is TRBJ1-6; the D is unclear. V was cut by 3 bases and J by 14 bases, with 11 bases left in between. Per the germline V gene, CDR1 is DFQATT and CDR2 is SNEGSKA (reference sequence). The CDR3 has 11 residues.

The chain uses TRBV9 and TRBJ2-3; D perhaps matches TRBD2 (5 bases). The length of the CDR3 is 15 residues. Germline assignment: CDR1 SGDLS and CDR2 YYNGEE. Trimming took 0 bases from V and 1 from J, leaving 9 bases between them. CDR3 loop: CASSVEGGRTDTQYF. In DNA, the CDR3 is TGTGCCAGCAGCGTAGAGGGCGGGCGCACAGATACGCAGTATTTT.

This sequence joins TRBV7-3 and TRBJ2-3; 9 nucleotides agree with TRBD2. J gave up 6 bases and V 2 bases, and 6 bases lay outside the gene matches. The CDR3 runs to 15 residues. Germline V gene sequence: CDR1 SGHTA, CDR2 FQGTGA. This chain's CDR3 is CASSLYSSGADTQYF. The CDR3 DNA reads TGTGCCAGCAGCTTATATTCTAGCGGGGCTGATACGCAGTATTTT.

The chain couples TRBV12-3 or TRBV12-4 to TRBJ1-1, with a tentative D call TRBD1 (6 bases). Trimming removed 6 bases at V and 7 bases at J, with 15 bases between. The CDR3 sequence is 13 residues long. The CDR3 coding sequence is TGTGCCAGCAGCCCTACAGGGTGGGGTGAAGCTTTCTTT. Translated, it gives CASSPTGWGEAFF.

In the case of this clone: The sample has other DNA sequences that encode this CDR3 too. The CDR3 DNA follows: TGCAGTGCTGAGAGAGAGACCCAGTACTTC. It yields the protein CSAERETQYF. The gene calls are TRBV20-1 and TRBJ2-5, with D unresolved. Trimming cost V 5 bases and J 4 bases, with 5 bases left between them. The CDR3 contains 10 residues. Germline CDR1 and CDR2: DFQATT and SNEGSKA (reference sequence).

V is TRBV2 and J is TRBJ2-7, with a tentative D call TRBD1 (7 bases). The CDR3 spans 13 residues. CDR1 is SNHLY, CDR2 FYNNEI, per germline. The V end lost 2 bases, the J end lost 6 bases, and 11 bases lay between the germline ends. CDR3 residues: CASSERQGGEQYF. In nucleotides, the CDR3 is TGTGCCAGCAGTGAACGGCAGGGGGGCGAGCAGTACTTC.

The V and J genes are TRBV12-3 or TRBV12-4 and TRBJ2-1, with 9 bases identical to TRBD2. CDR3 length: 13 residues. V trimming: 8 bases; J trimming: 9 bases; junction bases outside the gene matches: 8. The CDR3 reads CASGAGGPSEQFF. The CDR3 coding sequence is TGTGCCAGCGGCGCGGGGGGGCCGAGTGAGCAGTTCTTC.